Each of the 13 T cell receptor beta chains below was sequenced from the same sample in a study of blood T cell repertoires in COVID-19. Libraries were prepared by immunoSEQ multiplex PCR; TCRdb keeps only in-frame clonotypes and omits some of them. The data hold under 300,000 clones, with approximately 80% observed a single time. The sample consisted of peripheral blood. The receptors come from a man aged 25 to 40 who had recovered from COVID-19.

The V call is TRBV20-1, the J call TRBJ2-1, with D possibly matching TRBD2 (5 bases). The ends were cut back, 3 bases at V and 0 bases at J, with 9 bases in the middle. This CDR3 has 14 amino acids. Germline CDR1 is DFQATT and CDR2 is SNEGSKA (reference sequence). CDR3 loop: CSASSGSSYNEQFF. CDR3 bases: TGCAGTGCTAGTTCGGGGAGCTCCTACAATGAGCAGTTCTTC.

The rearrangement links TRBV5-1 to TRBJ2-3; 11 bases line up with TRBD2. V was clipped by 3 bases and J by 1 base; unmatched bases: 7. This CDR3 has 17 residues. From germline, CDR1 is SGHRS and CDR2 YFSETQ. The CDR3 nucleotides are TGCGCCAGCAGCTCGACTAGCGGGGTGTCCGGCACAGATACGCAGTATTTT. Its protein product is CASSSTSGVSGTDTQYF.

CDR3 coding DNA: TGTGCCAGCAGTTTTCGGGGGGGGCTCTTTGAGCAGTTCTTC. It codes for CASSFRGGLFEQFF. This chain connects TRBV28 to TRBJ2-1, with 8 bases identical to TRBD2. This CDR3 has 14 amino acids. Germline V CDR1 and CDR2: MDHEN, SYDVKM. The J segment lost 9 bases and the V segment lost 3 bases, leaving 7 bases of the junction unmatched.

The V and J genes are TRBV7-3 and TRBJ2-3; 9 positions agree with TRBD1. CDR1 SGHTA and CDR2 FQGTGA come from the germline V gene. J was trimmed by 3 bases and V by 5 bases; bases with no gene match: 6. This CDR3 is 15 amino acids long. The CDR3 loop reads CASSPRDRATDTQYF. CDR3 sequence (DNA): TGTGCCAGCAGCCCCCGGGACAGGGCAACAGATACGCAGTATTTT.

The CDR3 region has the DNA TGTGCCAGCAGCTTAGTAACTAGGAACCACAATGAGCAGTTCTTC. It translates to CASSLVTRNHNEQFF. V gene TRBV7-9 combines with J gene TRBJ2-1, with D maybe TRBD2 (5 bases). Per the germline V gene, CDR1 is SEHNR and CDR2 is FQNEAQ (reference sequence). This CDR3 spans 15 amino acids. With 1 base removed from V and 5 bases from J, the gap between germline ends came to 12 bases.

In nucleotides, the CDR3 is TGTGCCAGCAGCTTGGGACAGGGAAGGTATGCTTTCTTT. Its translation is CASSLGQGRYAFF. The chain combines TRBV5-6 with TRBJ1-1, with 7 nucleotides matching TRBD1. Germline V gene sequence: CDR1 SGHDT, CDR2 YYEEEE. The CDR3 has 13 amino acids. V lost 0 bases to trimming and J lost 11 bases; unmatched junction nucleotides: 7.

The chain recombines TRBV3-1 (or the pseudogene TRBV3-2) with TRBJ1-4; 7 positions match TRBD1. The CDR3 has 14 residues. J was trimmed by 8 bases and V by 1 base; bases with no gene match: 4. Germline V lookup: CDR1 LGHDT, CDR2 YNNKEL (reference sequence). The chain's CDR3 is CASSQVSGGEKLFF. As DNA, the CDR3 is TGTGCCAGCAGCCAAGTCTCAGGGGGGGAAAAACTGTTTTTT.

This chain uses TRBV3-1 (or the pseudogene TRBV3-2) with TRBJ1-1; unclear D gene. V was pared by 4 bases and J by 1 base, with 16 bases between. The CDR3 runs 16 residues. Germline V gene data show CDR1 as LGHDT and CDR2 as YNNKEL (reference sequence). The CDR3 DNA is TGTGCCAGCAGCCCGCGCGAAAAAAATAGGAACACTGAAGCTTTCTTT. It is translated as CASSPREKNRNTEAFF.

The chain has TRBV28 and TRBJ2-5; 11 nucleotides agree with TRBD2. Germline CDR1 is MDHEN and CDR2 is SYDVKM. Trimming cost V 5 bases and J 2 bases; bases outside gene matches: 4. CDR3 length equals 15 residues. CDR3 region: CASSRRLAGQETQYF. The CDR3 DNA reads TGTGCCAGCAGTAGAAGACTAGCGGGGCAAGAGACCCAGTACTTC.

V usage is TRBV3-1 (or the pseudogene TRBV3-2) and J usage is TRBJ1-1; TRBD1 aligns across 7 bases. The ends lost 5 bases at V and 6 bases at J; junction bases unmatched: 12. This CDR3 has 15 residues. CDR1 and CDR2 from the germline V gene are LGHDT and YNNKEL (reference sequence). As DNA, the CDR3 is TGTGCCAGCAGCAGGGTCGGTACAGGGGATGCTGAAGCTTTCTTT. Translating gives CASSRVGTGDAEAFF.

This sequence joins TRBV5-1 and TRBJ1-1; a weak D match, TRBD1 (6 bases). V shed 2 bases and J shed 7 bases, with 15 bases lying between them. CDR3 length: 14 residues. Germline loops: CDR1 SGHRS, CDR2 YFSETQ. The CDR3 loop reads CASSFEKGELEAFF. CDR3 bases: TGCGCCAGCAGCTTTGAAAAGGGGGAACTTGAAGCTTTCTTT.

The rearrangement joins TRBV4-1 to TRBJ1-1; D is possibly TRBD1 (6 bases). This CDR3 has 14 amino acids. Germline V gene sequence: CDR1 MGHRA, CDR2 YSYEKL. V gave up 6 bases and J gave up 4 bases, with 15 bases separating them. CDR3 protein: CASRGHGDGTEAFF. CDR3 DNA sequence: TGCGCCAGCAGGGGACATGGGGATGGCACTGAAGCTTTCTTT.

The V gene is TRBV19, the J gene TRBJ1-2; TRBD1 aligns across 9 bases. From germline, CDR1 is LNHDA and CDR2 SQIVND (reference sequence). The V gene end was trimmed by 5 bases and the J gene end by 5 bases; junction bases not matched to a gene: 6. The CDR3 consists of 14 residues. The CDR3 here is CASSDRDRDYGYTF. CDR3 sequence (DNA): TGTGCCAGTAGTGACCGGGACAGGGATTATGGCTACACCTTC.